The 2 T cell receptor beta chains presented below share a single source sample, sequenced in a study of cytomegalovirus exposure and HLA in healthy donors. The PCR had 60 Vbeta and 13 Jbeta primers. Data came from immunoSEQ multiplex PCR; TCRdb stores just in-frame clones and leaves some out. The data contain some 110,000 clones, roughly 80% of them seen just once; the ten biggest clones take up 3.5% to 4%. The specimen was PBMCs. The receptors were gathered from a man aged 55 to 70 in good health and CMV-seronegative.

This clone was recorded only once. The CDR3: CASSYSSRYTDTQYF. The CDR3 DNA is TGTGCCAGCAGTTACTCGAGTCGGTATACAGATACGCAGTATTTT. This chain uses TRBV6-5 with TRBJ2-3; D is undetermined. The CDR3 spans 15 residues. Trimming removed 0 bases from V and 3 bases from J, with 10 bases in between. From germline, CDR1 is MNHEY and CDR2 SVGAGI.

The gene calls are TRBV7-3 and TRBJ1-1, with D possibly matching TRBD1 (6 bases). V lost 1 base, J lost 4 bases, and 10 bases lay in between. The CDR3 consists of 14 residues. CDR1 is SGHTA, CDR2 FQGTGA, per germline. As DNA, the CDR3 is TGTGCCAGCAGCTTAAATGGGGGCCCCACTGAAGCTTTCTTT. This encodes CASSLNGGPTEAFF.